This TCR beta chain was recovered during a study of T cell repertoires in cytomegalovirus infection. As for the study in general: Public TCR beta signatures marked donors with CMV infection and the matching HLA. Whole-study findings and limits: Individuals carrying CMV plus the relevant HLA were identified by cumulative frequency of public TCR beta families. The ex vivo response showed dominance by HLA-C-restricted CMV-specific TCR beta clonotypes.

The V gene lost 1 base and the J gene lost 0 bases, with 18 bases spanning the gap. Germline V gene sequence: CDR1 SGHKS, CDR2 YYEKEE (reference sequence). The CDR3 extends over 18 amino acids. TCRdb reprocessed the reads with MiXCR, giving one entry per CDR3 protein. Of some 300,000 distinct CDR3 sequences in the sample, roughly 9.3% were seen once. In the case of this clonotype: No antigen is known for it.

Sequenced sample: PBMCs. The clonotype originates from a human donor in good health (CMV status not recorded). Some clones in this sample may be carry-over from other donors' samples. The rearrangement joins TRBV5-5 to TRBJ2-3, with a tentative D call TRBD1 (6 bases). The CDR3 DNA sequence: TGTGCCAGCAGCTTGAACGAACAAGGGGGATCGAGCACAGATACGCAGTATTTT. Its protein is CASSLNEQGGSSTDTQYF.